This TCR beta chain was recovered during a study of beta chain features in type 1 diabetes. Findings and caveats of the study: Sequencing used cDNA, and cells with high TCR expression could therefore be over-represented. PCR might pick shorter templates more often, in the same way for patients and controls.

CD4+ cells of the naive, central memory, regulatory and stem cell-like memory types were sorted via CD45RO/CCR7/CD25/CD127/CD95/CD27. The sequenced template was cDNA made from the entire isolated RNA. Sequenced by immunoSEQ multiplex PCR; TCRdb stores in-frame clones only, minus some. This sample has 35,000 to 50,000 clones, with about 50% found just once. On this clone: The target antigen is unknown.

From germline, CDR1 is SGHTA and CDR2 FQGNSA. V dropped 3 bases and J dropped 4 bases, with 3 bases sitting between them. This CDR3 region has 12 residues. Sample: stem cell memory CD4+ T cells from blood. This clonotype was obtained from a woman in her 30s in good health. This chain joins TRBV7-2 and TRBJ2-2; no clear D. The CDR3 bases are TGTGCCAGCAGCTTCGGCACCGGGGAGCTGTTTTTT. This codes for CASSFGTGELFF.